This passage covers 27 T cell receptor beta chains from one sample sequenced in a study of blood T cell repertoires in COVID-19. The repertoire was sequenced with immunoSEQ multiplex PCR; TCRdb's copy has only in-frame clones and lacks some. The sample yields 90,000 to 120,000 clones, roughly 83% seen once. The source material was peripheral blood. The source of these receptors is a woman of 80 years or more with active or convalescent COVID-19.

The genes are TRBV5-1 and TRBJ1-1; 11 bases map to TRBD1. The germline gives CDR1 SGHRS, CDR2 YFSETQ. The CDR3 covers 16 residues. Trimming removed 2 bases from V and 4 bases from J; junction bases left unmatched: 7. The CDR3 DNA follows: TGCGCCAGCAGCTTACGCCCGGGACAGGGGGGCACTGAAGCTTTCTTT. Translation gives CASSLRPGQGGTEAFF.

The J gene is TRBJ2-5, the V gene TRBV7-9; 8 bases are shared with TRBD2. The germline V gene encodes CDR1 SEHNR and CDR2 FQNEAQ (reference sequence). J was trimmed by 5 bases and V by 2 bases; bases with no gene match: 10. This CDR3 spans 16 amino acids. The CDR3 nucleotides read TGTGCCAGCAGCTTAAGGGTGAGCGGGAGTTGGGAGACCCAGTACTTC. This encodes CASSLRVSGSWETQYF.

V usage is TRBV7-2 and J usage is TRBJ1-4, with TRBD1 identical over 8 bases. This CDR3 spans 16 amino acids. Germline V gene lookup returns CDR1 SGHTA and CDR2 FQGNSA. J was trimmed by 8 bases and V by 2 bases; bases with no gene match: 10. CDR3 coding DNA: TGTGCCAGCAGCTTAAGAGGGGGGACAGGAAGCGAAAAACTGTTTTTT. Translating gives CASSLRGGTGSEKLFF. Looking up the rest from reference TRBV7-2 and TRBJ1-4 gives the full variable domain: GAGVSQSPSNKVTEKGKDVELRCDPISGHTALYWYRQSLGQGLEFLIYFQGNSAPDKSGLPSDRFSAERTGGSVSTLTIQRTQQEDSAVYLCASSLRGGTGSEKLFFGSGTQLSVL.

This clone showed up many times. Other DNA sequences in this specimen translate into the identical CDR3. The rearrangement joins TRBV7-8 to TRBJ2-1; the D gene is possibly TRBD1 (6 bases). Trimming left V 4 bases short and J 2 bases short, with 12 bases between. The CDR3 is 15 residues long. Germline CDR1 reads SGHVS; CDR2 reads FQNEAQ. The CDR3 protein is CASSSTRTAYNEQFF. The CDR3 region has the DNA TGTGCCAGCAGCTCAACTCGGACAGCCTACAATGAGCAGTTCTTC.

The chain combines TRBV11-2 with TRBJ2-2; 8 bases match TRBD1. CDR1 and CDR2 from the germline V gene are SGHAT and FQNNGV. CDR3 length: 13 residues. V lost 1 base, J lost 9 bases, and 1 base stayed unmatched. DNA for the CDR3: TGTGCCAGCAGCTTAGCAGGGGGCAGGGAGCTGTTTTTT. This translates into CASSLAGGRELFF.

The chain links TRBV29-1 to TRBJ1-4; 7 bases agree with TRBD1. Germline CDR1 and CDR2: SQVTM and ANQGSEA. V trimming: 7 bases; J trimming: 0 bases; junction bases outside the gene matches: 11. The CDR3 sequence is 16 residues long. In DNA form, the CDR3 reads TGCAGCGATTCCGACAGGGAGGAGGCAACTAATGAAAAACTGTTTTTT. This sequence encodes CSDSDREEATNEKLFF.

The chain recombines TRBV4-1 with TRBJ1-5; D might be TRBD1 (6 bases). The CDR3 contains 16 residues. The V gene's germline CDR1 is MGHRA and CDR2 YSYEKL. V dropped 4 bases and J dropped 7 bases, with 20 bases sitting between them. This CDR3 reads CASSPFTGTSRQPQHF. As DNA, the CDR3 is TGCGCCAGCAGCCCTTTTACAGGGACATCGAGACAGCCCCAGCATTTT.

This chain joins TRBV11-3 and TRBJ2-7; TRBD2 matches at 16 bases. CDR1 and CDR2 from the germline V gene are SGHNT and YENEEA. V shed 5 bases, J shed 5 bases, and the junction held 6 bases outside the gene matches. The CDR3 consists of 16 residues. The CDR3 is CASSPGTSGRADEQYF. The CDR3 DNA reads as TGTGCCAGCAGCCCAGGGACTAGCGGGAGGGCCGACGAGCAGTACTTC.

The V call is TRBV29-1, the J call TRBJ1-5; 9 bases align to TRBD1. The CDR3 is 15 amino acids. CDR1 is SQVTM, CDR2 ANQGSEA, per germline. The trim removed 6 bases at V and 1 base at J, leaving 7 bases unmatched. The CDR3 sequence: CSVATGGRSNQPQHF. CDR3 sequence (DNA): TGCAGCGTAGCCACAGGGGGCCGGAGCAATCAGCCCCAGCATTTT.

The chain is built from TRBV9 and TRBJ2-1, with D uncertain. The germline gives CDR1 SGDLS, CDR2 YYNGEE. The CDR3 is made up of 14 amino acids. Trimming stripped 0 bases from V and 7 bases from J, with 11 bases between. CDR3 sequence: CASSVEARSNEQFF. The CDR3 DNA reads as TGTGCCAGCAGCGTAGAGGCTAGATCAAATGAGCAGTTCTTC.

The chain recombines TRBV5-4 with TRBJ1-2, with D unresolved. Germline V gene data show CDR1 as SGHNT and CDR2 as YYREEE (reference sequence). The CDR3 covers 13 residues. Trimming shortened V by 6 bases and J by 8 bases, and 17 bases separated the two germline ends. CDR3 protein: CASNPWDTRGYTF. In DNA form, the CDR3 reads TGTGCCAGCAACCCTTGGGATACTAGGGGCTACACCTTC.

The chain links TRBV6-6 to TRBJ2-3, with D unresolved. Between the trimmed V and J ends, which lost 0 bases and 14 bases, there was a span of 18 bases. Germline lookup yields CDR1 MNHNY and CDR2 SVGAGI (reference sequence). The CDR3 is 14 amino acids. Here the CDR3 reads CASSYSLSPLLPYF. The CDR3 nucleotides are TGTGCCAGCAGTTACTCGCTTAGTCCCCTGCTTCCGTATTTT.

The J gene is TRBJ1-2, the V gene TRBV6-1; 8 bases are shared with TRBD1. This CDR3 has 16 amino acids. J lost 1 base, V lost 6 bases, and 10 bases had no gene match. Germline V gene data show CDR1 as MNHNS and CDR2 as SASEGT. CDR3 nucleotide sequence: TGTGCCAGCAGGGAAAGACAGGGGTCGGTTAACTATGGCTACACCTTC. Protein sequence: CASRERQGSVNYGYTF.

The V and J genes are TRBV7-3 and TRBJ2-5, with 7 bases matching TRBD2. Trimming at V came to 5 bases and at J to 3 bases, leaving 9 bases not matched to a gene. The V gene's germline CDR1 is SGHTA and CDR2 FQGTGA. CDR3 length: 15 residues. CDR3 loop: CASSRDREEKETQYF. For the CDR3, the DNA is TGTGCCAGCAGCCGTGACCGGGAGGAAAAAGAGACCCAGTACTTC.

This clone was seen more than once but under ten times. The chain combines TRBV5-1 with TRBJ1-2; the match to TRBD1 covers 10 bases. Unmatched junction bases numbered 9, after V lost 2 bases and J lost 5 bases. The V gene's germline CDR1 is SGHRS and CDR2 YFSETQ. The length of the CDR3 is 16 residues. This CDR3 reads CASSFTPGQGIYGYTF. The CDR3 DNA reads TGCGCCAGCAGCTTTACACCGGGACAGGGGATATATGGCTACACCTTC.

This clone came up a few times. The chain recombines TRBV5-5 with TRBJ1-3; D not resolved. V lost 1 base, J lost 2 bases, and 16 bases lay in between. The CDR3 has 17 amino acids. Germline V lookup: CDR1 SGHKS, CDR2 YYEKEE (reference sequence). The CDR3 sequence: CASSLFVSWRTGNTIYF. The CDR3 region has the DNA TGTGCCAGCAGCTTGTTCGTTTCCTGGAGGACTGGAAACACCATATATTTT.

The V and J genes are TRBV11-3 and TRBJ2-7; TRBD2 matches at 7 bases. CDR1 and CDR2 from the germline V gene are SGHNT and YENEEA. The CDR3 runs to 13 residues. V trimming: 0 bases; J trimming: 8 bases; junction bases outside the gene matches: 4. The CDR3 DNA reads TGTGCCAGCAGCTTAGAGAGAGGGACTAAGCAGTACTTC. Amino acids: CASSLERGTKQYF.

CDR3: CATGQIAQNNEQFF. CDR3 coding DNA: TGTGCCACCGGACAGATTGCCCAAAACAATGAGCAGTTCTTC. The gene calls are TRBV10-3 and TRBJ2-1; D possibly corresponds to TRBD1 (6 bases). V was trimmed by 10 bases and J by 5 bases, leaving 18 bases between them. Germline-derived CDR1 and CDR2 are ENHRY and SYGVKD. The length of the CDR3 is 14 residues.

The sample holds one count of this clone. The chain recombines TRBV9 with TRBJ2-3, with 12 bases lining up with TRBD2. CDR3 length: 17 amino acids. V lost 2 bases to trimming and J lost 1 base; unmatched junction nucleotides: 5. From germline, CDR1 is SGDLS and CDR2 YYNGEE. CDR3 sequence (DNA): TGTGCCAGCAGCGTCACTAGCGGGGGGACAGGCACAGATACGCAGTATTTT. Protein sequence: CASSVTSGGTGTDTQYF.

This clone appeared a single time. The chain employs TRBV20-1 and TRBJ2-1; 13 bases are shared with TRBD2. CDR1 and CDR2 from the germline V gene are DFQATT and SNEGSKA (reference sequence). This CDR3 region has 17 residues. V lost 3 bases and J lost 8; bases outside the gene matches: 13. DNA for the CDR3: TGCAGTGCTAGTAAGTCCGCTACTAGCGGGGGGGCCCATGAGCAGTTCTTC. Translation gives CSASKSATSGGAHEQFF.

CDR3 sequence (DNA): TGTGCCAGCAGCGTAACAGGCGGCAGGAGCCTTCAAGAGACCCAGTACTTC. It codes for CASSVTGGRSLQETQYF. The chain employs TRBV9 and TRBJ2-5; D might be TRBD1 (5 bases). CDR1 and CDR2 from the germline V gene are SGDLS and YYNGEE. V gave up 1 base and J gave up 2 bases, with 18 bases separating them. The length of the CDR3 is 17 residues.

This chain uses TRBV5-1 with TRBJ1-1, with a tentative D call TRBD1 (6 bases). The CDR3 has 14 residues. Per the germline V gene, CDR1 is SGHRS and CDR2 is YFSETQ. The V gene lost 3 bases and the J gene lost 5 bases, with 14 bases spanning the gap. The CDR3 is CASSSGGRGTEAFF. DNA for the CDR3: TGCGCCAGCAGCTCGGGGGGGCGGGGGACTGAAGCTTTCTTT.

This chain joins TRBV4-1 and TRBJ2-5; possibly TRBD1 for D (5 bases). The germline CDR1 and CDR2 sequences are MGHRA and YSYEKL. The CDR3 is 16 residues long. V dropped 1 base and J dropped 5 bases, with 17 bases sitting between them. The CDR3 is CASSQAIGARSETQYF. The CDR3 DNA follows: TGCGCCAGCAGCCAAGCGATAGGGGCGAGGTCCGAGACCCAGTACTTC.

As concerns this clone: The junction differs from germline at one of its ends, possibly a read error. The chain employs TRBV28 and TRBJ1-1; 7 positions match TRBD1. This CDR3 contains 22 residues. The germline V gene encodes CDR1 MDHEN and CDR2 SYDVKM. CDR3 nucleotides: TGTGCCGGCAGGGCTACTCCATACCTTGCACAGGGGCCCTCAACATCAAACACTGAAGCTTTCTTT. Protein: CAGRATPYLAQGPSTSNTEAFF.

This clone was detected once. The V gene is TRBV16, the J gene TRBJ2-3, with D possibly TRBD2 on 5 matching bases. Trimming shortened V by 2 bases and J by 0 bases, and 12 bases separated the two germline ends. The germline gives CDR1 KGHSY, CDR2 FQNENV. The CDR3 sequence is 16 residues long. The CDR3 nucleotides read TGTGCCAGCAGCCAAAAGAGCGGAAGAAGCACAGATACGCAGTATTTT. As protein: CASSQKSGRSTDTQYF.

This clone was seen only once. The chain is built from TRBV9 and TRBJ2-5; D unclear. Germline assignment: CDR1 SGDLS and CDR2 YYNGEE. The CDR3 length is 12 residues. The V end lost 4 bases, the J end lost 1 base, and 5 bases lay between the germline ends. CDR3 DNA sequence: TGTGCCAGCAGCACCGGCCAAGAGACCCAGTACTTC. Its translation: CASSTGQETQYF.

This chain connects TRBV4-2 to TRBJ2-7; TRBD2 is a possible D gene (6 bases). Germline CDR1 LGHNA, CDR2 YNFKEQ. With 1 base removed from V and 9 bases from J, the gap between germline ends came to 16 bases. This CDR3 region has 14 residues. CDR3 in amino acids: CASSQVSRESRQYF. The CDR3 DNA reads TGTGCCAGCAGCCAAGTGAGCCGGGAGAGCCGGCAGTACTTC.